There are many counts of the clone carrying this T cell receptor beta chain. Its antigen is unidentified. For the diagnoses, clinical symptoms, serum thyroxine and TRAb, thyroid ultrasound and orbital computed tomography were used. Fresh peripheral blood, about 9.6 ml, yielded the PBMCs. The record originates from a study of T cells in Graves' hyperthyroidism and ophthalmopathy. The overall study: Specimen type is peripheral blood, collected at initial diagnosis prior to any treatment. Study findings and constraints: Most clonotypes expanded in thyroid above 0.001 were likewise present in blood.

This CDR3 contains 11 residues. V lost 10 bases and J 2 bases, leaving 5 bases between the germline ends. RNA transcripts gave rise to amplified TCR beta CDR3 regions. The TCR CDR3 was amplified in a first-round RT-PCR using the HTBI primer set. TCRdb analysed the multiplex PCR reads with MiXCR anew, one entry per CDR3 protein. The table shows about 330,000 distinct CDR3 sequences, with roughly 15% occurring only once. The receptor comes from a middle-aged woman with Graves' ophthalmopathy. The chain links TRBV12-3 or TRBV12-4 to TRBJ2-2; the D is unclear. The sequenced sample was blood. CDR3 in DNA: TGTGCCACACACAACACCGGGGAGCTGTTTTTT. Translation gives CATHNTGELFF.